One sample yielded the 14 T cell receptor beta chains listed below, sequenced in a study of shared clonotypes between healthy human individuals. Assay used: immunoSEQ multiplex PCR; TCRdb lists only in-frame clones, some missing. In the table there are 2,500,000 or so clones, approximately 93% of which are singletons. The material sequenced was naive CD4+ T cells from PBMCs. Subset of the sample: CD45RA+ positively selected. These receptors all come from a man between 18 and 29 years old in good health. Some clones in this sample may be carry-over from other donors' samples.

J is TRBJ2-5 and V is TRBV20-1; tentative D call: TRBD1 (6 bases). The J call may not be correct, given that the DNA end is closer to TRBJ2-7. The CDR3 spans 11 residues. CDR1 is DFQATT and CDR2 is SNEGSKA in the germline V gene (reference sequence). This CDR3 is CSAQQGYEQYF. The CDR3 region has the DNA TGCAGTGCTCAACAGGGCTACGAGCAGTACTTC.

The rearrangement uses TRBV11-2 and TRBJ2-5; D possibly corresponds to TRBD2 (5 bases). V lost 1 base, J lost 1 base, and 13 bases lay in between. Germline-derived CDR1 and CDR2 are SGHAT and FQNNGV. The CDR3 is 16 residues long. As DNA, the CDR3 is TGTGCCAGCAGCTTAGGAAGGAGGCTTCTCCAAGAGACCCAGTACTTC. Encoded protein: CASSLGRRLLQETQYF. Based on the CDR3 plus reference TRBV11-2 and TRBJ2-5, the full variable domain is EAGVAQSPRYKIIEKRQSVAFWCNPISGHATLYWYQQILGQGPKLLIQFQNNGVVDDSQLPKDRFSAERLKGVDSTLKIQPAKLEDSAVYLCASSLGRRLLQETQYFGPGTRLLVL.

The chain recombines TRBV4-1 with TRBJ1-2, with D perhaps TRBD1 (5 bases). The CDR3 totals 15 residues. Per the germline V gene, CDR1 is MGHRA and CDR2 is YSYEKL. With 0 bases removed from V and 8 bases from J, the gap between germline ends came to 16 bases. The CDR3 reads CASSQEARTPGGYTF. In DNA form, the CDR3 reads TGCGCCAGCAGCCAAGAAGCCAGAACCCCAGGGGGCTACACCTTC.

This chain's CDR3 is CASSYSTPGTNEKLFF. CDR3 sequence (DNA): TGTGCCAGCAGTTACTCCACCCCTGGGACGAATGAAAAACTGTTTTTT. The chain has TRBV6-5 and TRBJ1-4; a weak D match, TRBD1 (5 bases). Trimming removed 0 bases from V and 5 bases from J, with 13 bases in between. There are 16 residues in the CDR3. Per the germline V gene, CDR1 is MNHEY and CDR2 is SVGAGI.

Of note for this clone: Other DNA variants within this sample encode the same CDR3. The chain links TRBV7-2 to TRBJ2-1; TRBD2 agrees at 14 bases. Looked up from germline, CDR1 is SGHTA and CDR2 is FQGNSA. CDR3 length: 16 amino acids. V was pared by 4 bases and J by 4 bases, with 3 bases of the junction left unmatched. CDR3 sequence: CASSWGLAGAYNEQFF. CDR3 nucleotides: TGTGCCAGCAGCTGGGGACTAGCGGGAGCTTACAATGAGCAGTTCTTC.

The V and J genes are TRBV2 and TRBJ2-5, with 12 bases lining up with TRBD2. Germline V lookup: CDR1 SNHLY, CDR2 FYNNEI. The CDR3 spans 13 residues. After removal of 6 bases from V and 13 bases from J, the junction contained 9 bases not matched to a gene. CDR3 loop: CASRQLAGGSLYF. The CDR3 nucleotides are TGTGCCAGCAGACAACTAGCGGGAGGATCGTTGTACTTC.

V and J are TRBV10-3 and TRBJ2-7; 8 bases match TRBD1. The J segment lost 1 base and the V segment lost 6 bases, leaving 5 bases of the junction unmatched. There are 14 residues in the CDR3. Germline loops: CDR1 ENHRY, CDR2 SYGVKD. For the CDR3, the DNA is TGTGCCATCAGCTACGGGACAGGTTCCTACGAGCAGTACTTC. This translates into CAISYGTGSYEQYF.

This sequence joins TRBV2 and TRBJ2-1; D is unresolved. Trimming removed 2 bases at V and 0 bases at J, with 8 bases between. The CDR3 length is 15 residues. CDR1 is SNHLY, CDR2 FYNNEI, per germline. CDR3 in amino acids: CASSENIASYNEQFF. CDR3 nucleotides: TGTGCCAGCAGTGAAAATATAGCCTCCTACAATGAGCAGTTCTTC.

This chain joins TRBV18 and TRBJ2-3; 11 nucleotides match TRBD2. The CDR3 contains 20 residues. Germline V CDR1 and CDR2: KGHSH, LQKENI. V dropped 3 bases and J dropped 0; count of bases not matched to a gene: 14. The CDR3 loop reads CASSPPWRLAGGNSTDTQYF. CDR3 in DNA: TGTGCCAGCTCACCCCCCTGGAGGCTAGCGGGAGGAAATAGCACAGATACGCAGTATTTT.

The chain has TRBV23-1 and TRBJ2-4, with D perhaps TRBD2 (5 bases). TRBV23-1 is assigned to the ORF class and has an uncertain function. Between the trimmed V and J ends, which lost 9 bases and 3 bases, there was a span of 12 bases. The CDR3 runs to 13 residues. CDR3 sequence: CARPGGIKNIQYF. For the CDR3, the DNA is TGCGCCAGGCCCGGAGGTATCAAAAACATTCAGTACTTC.

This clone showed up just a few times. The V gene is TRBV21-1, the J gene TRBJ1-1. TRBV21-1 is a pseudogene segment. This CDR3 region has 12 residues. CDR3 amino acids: CASSEVNTEAFF. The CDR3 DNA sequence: TGTGCCAGCAGCGAAGTGAACACTGAAGCTTTCTTT.

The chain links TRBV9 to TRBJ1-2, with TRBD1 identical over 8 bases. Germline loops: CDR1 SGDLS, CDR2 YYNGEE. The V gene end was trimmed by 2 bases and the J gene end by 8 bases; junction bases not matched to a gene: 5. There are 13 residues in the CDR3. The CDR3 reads CASSVQGAEGYTF. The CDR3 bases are TGTGCCAGCAGCGTTCAGGGGGCCGAGGGCTACACCTTC.

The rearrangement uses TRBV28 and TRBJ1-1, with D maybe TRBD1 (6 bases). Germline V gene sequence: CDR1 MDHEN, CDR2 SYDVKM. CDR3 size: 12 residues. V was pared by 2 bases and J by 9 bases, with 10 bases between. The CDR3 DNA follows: TGTGCCAGCAGTTTACAGACAGGAAAAGCTTTCTTT. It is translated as CASSLQTGKAFF.

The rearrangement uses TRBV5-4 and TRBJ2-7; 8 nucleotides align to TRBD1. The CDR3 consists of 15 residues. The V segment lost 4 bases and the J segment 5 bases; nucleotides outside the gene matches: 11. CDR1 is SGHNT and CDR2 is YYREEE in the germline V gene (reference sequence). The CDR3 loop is CASSATGDGIHEQYF. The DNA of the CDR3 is TGTGCCAGCAGCGCGACAGGGGATGGCATCCACGAGCAGTACTTC.